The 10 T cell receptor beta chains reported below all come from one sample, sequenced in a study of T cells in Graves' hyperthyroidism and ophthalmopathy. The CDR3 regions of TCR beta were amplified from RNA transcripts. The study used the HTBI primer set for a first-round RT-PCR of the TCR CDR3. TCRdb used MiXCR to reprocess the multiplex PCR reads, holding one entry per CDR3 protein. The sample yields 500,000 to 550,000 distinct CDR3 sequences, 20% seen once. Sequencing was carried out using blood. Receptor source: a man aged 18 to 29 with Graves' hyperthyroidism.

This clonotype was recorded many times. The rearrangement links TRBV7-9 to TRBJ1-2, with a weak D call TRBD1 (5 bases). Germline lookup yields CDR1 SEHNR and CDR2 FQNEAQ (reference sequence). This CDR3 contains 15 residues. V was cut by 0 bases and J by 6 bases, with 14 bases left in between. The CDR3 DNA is TGTGCCAGCAGCTTAGCAGTAAAGGGGCTGGATGGCTACACCTTC. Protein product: CASSLAVKGLDGYTF.

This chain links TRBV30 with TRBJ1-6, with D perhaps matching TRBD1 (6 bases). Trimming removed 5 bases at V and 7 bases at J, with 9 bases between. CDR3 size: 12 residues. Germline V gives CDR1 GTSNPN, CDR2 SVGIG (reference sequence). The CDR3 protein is CAWDRRNSPLHF. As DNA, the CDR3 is TGTGCCTGGGACAGGCGGAATTCACCCCTCCACTTT.

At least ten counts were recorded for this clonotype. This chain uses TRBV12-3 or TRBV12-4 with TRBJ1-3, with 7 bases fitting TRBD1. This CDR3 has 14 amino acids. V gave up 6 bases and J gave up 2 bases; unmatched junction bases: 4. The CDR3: CASSPDRAGNTIYF. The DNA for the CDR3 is TGTGCCAGCAGCCCTGACAGGGCTGGAAACACCATATATTTT.

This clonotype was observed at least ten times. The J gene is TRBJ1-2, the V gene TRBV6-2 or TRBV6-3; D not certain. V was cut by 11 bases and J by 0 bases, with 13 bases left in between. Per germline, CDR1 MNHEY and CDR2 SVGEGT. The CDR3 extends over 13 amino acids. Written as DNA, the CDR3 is TGTGCCCCCAATTCGCTTACTAACTATGGCTACACCTTC. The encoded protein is CAPNSLTNYGYTF.

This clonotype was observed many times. The CDR3 loop is CASSLSQGENTEAFF. The CDR3 DNA reads as TGTGCCAGCAGCTTAAGTCAAGGCGAGAACACTGAAGCTTTCTTT. The chain combines TRBV7-2 with TRBJ1-1; D unresolved. The CDR3 runs 15 residues. Germline-derived CDR1 and CDR2 are SGHTA and FQGNSA. V shed 2 bases and J shed 1 base, with 11 bases lying between them.

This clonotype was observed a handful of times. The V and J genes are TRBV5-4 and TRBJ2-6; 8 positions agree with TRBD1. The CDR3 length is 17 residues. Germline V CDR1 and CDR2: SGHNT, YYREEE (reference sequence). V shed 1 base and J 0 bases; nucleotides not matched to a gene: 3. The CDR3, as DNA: TGTGCCAGCAGCTTGACAGGGGGGTCCTCTGGGGCCAACGTCCTGACTTTC. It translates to CASSLTGGSSGANVLTF.

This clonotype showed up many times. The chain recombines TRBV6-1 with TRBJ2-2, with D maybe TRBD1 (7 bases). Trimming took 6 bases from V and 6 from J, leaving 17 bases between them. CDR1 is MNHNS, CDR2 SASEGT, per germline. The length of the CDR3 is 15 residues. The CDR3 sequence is CASRRGTDGPGELFF. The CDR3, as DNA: TGTGCCAGCAGACGGGGGACAGACGGGCCCGGGGAGCTGTTTTTT.

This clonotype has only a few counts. In DNA, the CDR3 is TGTGCCAGCAATTACCGATCCTCTTTGAACACTGAAGCTTTCTTT. Translating it yields CASNYRSSLNTEAFF. The rearrangement joins TRBV12-3 or TRBV12-4 to TRBJ1-1; no firm D call. V was pared by 7 bases and J by 0 bases, with 15 bases between. CDR3 length: 15 residues.

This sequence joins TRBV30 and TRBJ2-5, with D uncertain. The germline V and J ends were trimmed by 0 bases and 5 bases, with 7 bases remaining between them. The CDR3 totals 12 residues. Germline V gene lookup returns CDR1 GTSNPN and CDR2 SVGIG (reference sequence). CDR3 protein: CAWSVGRETQYF. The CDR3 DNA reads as TGTGCCTGGAGTGTAGGGCGCGAGACCCAGTACTTC.

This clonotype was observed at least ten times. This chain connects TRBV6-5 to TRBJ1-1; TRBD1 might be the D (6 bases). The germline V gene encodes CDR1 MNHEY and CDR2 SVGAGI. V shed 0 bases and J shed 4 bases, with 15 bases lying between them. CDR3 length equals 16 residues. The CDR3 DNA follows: TGTGCCAGCAGTTACTCGACGGGGGGGCTGAGCACTGAAGCTTTCTTT. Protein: CASSYSTGGLSTEAFF.